The source of this T cell receptor (beta chain) is a study of T cell repertoires in ileal Crohn's disease. Trimming left V 4 bases short and J 1 base short, with 4 bases between. In germline, CDR1 is SNHLY, CDR2 FYNNEI. The CDR3 is 12 residues long. Using immunoSEQ multiplex PCR, the repertoire was profiled, and TCRdb retains in-frame clones only, with some absent. The sample includes several thousand clones, roughly 90% of them seen just once. This clone has a handful of counts. This sequence joins TRBV2 and TRBJ1-1; D gene unclear. The specimen sequenced was ileal tissue. The sequence came from an adult with Crohn's disease. In DNA, the CDR3 is TGTGCCAGCAGTGTCGCGAACACTGAAGCTTTCTTT. Its translation: CASSVANTEAFF.